What follows is one T cell receptor (beta chain) and its context. Antigen unknown. The data are from a study of T cell responses to AZD1222 COVID-19 vaccine. Study-level findings and limits: After two AZD1222 doses, spike-specific TCR breadth and depth rose versus day 0. Vaccine-related CD4 TCRs covered spike, predominating at 160-218 and 743-854.

Clones were read by immunoSEQ multiplex PCR, and TCRdb kept only the in-frame ones, dropping some. The table records about 150,000 clones, around 89% of them present only once. The germline CDR1 and CDR2 sequences are GTSNPN and SVGIG (reference sequence). Between the trimmed V and J ends, which lost 1 base and 7 bases, there was a span of 14 bases. The CDR3 extends over 15 amino acids. Sequencing used peripheral blood, obtained on day 0 of AZD1222 vaccination. The sequence was obtained from an adult in good health. The chain uses TRBV30 and TRBJ1-6, with D tentatively TRBD1 (5 bases). The CDR3 DNA sequence: TGTGCCTGGAGTGCGTATGAGGGGTTAAATTCACCCCTCCACTTT. Residues: CAWSAYEGLNSPLHF.